This paragraph reports one TCR beta chain. Trimming took 3 bases from V and 6 from J; bases not matched to a gene: 8. The CDR3 extends over 16 amino acids. Germline V gene lookup returns CDR1 MDHEN and CDR2 SYDVKM. As originally analysed: Counts of nucleated cells, estimated from reference gene primer amplification, were obtained. Here immunoSEQ multiplex PCR was the method, and the copy in TCRdb shows in-frame clones only, minus some. V and J calls and clone size come straight from that table; D and trimming were deduced from the DNA. In the table there are about 250,000 clones, around 87% of which are singletons. The sample comes from a study of blood T cell repertoires in COVID-19.

The TCR comes from a woman in her forties or fifties who had recovered from COVID-19. V is TRBV28 and J is TRBJ1-5; TRBD1 aligns across 10 bases. The material sequenced was PBMCs or T cells enriched from blood (not recorded which). The CDR3 loop reads CASSFRGQGIGQPQHF. CDR3 nucleotide sequence: TGTGCCAGCAGTTTTAGGGGACAGGGGATAGGTCAGCCCCAGCATTTT.